Shown below are 7 T cell receptor beta chains from a single sample sequenced in a study of cytomegalovirus exposure and HLA in healthy donors. A multiplex PCR was run with 60 Vbeta primers and 13 Jbeta primers. Sequencing used immunoSEQ multiplex PCR; TCRdb keeps in-frame clones, though not all of them. The sample yields 82,000 or so clones, roughly 9.1% seen once. The specimen was PBMCs. The receptors come from a man aged 55 to 70 in good health and CMV-seropositive.

The chain carries TRBV5-1 and TRBJ2-3, with 8 nucleotides matching TRBD2. V shed 7 bases and J 3 bases; nucleotides not matched to a gene: 7. Germline V gives CDR1 SGHRS, CDR2 YFSETQ. This CDR3 is 14 amino acids long. DNA of the CDR3: TGCGCCAGCTTAGAGGCTAGCGGGACAGATACGCAGTATTTT. Translated, it gives CASLEASGTDTQYF.

This chain uses TRBV5-1 with TRBJ1-2; 8 bases line up with TRBD1. This CDR3 comprises 19 residues. CDR1 is SGHRS and CDR2 is YFSETQ in the germline V gene. V shed 7 bases and J 8 bases; nucleotides not matched to a gene: 28. CDR3 sequence (DNA): TGCGCCAGCTCATCCTCTATGCCGCAGGGGGCGACTTCAGGTTCCGGCTACACCTTC. Amino acids: CASSSSMPQGATSGSGYTF. The variable domain in full, with the rest retrieved from reference TRBV5-1 and TRBJ1-2, is KAGVTQTPRYLIKTRGQQVTLSCSPISGHRSVSWYQQTPGQGLQFLFEYFSETQRNKGNFPGRFSGRQFSNSRSEMNVSTLELGDSALYLCASSSSMPQGATSGSGYTFGSGTRLTVV.

The chain joins TRBV5-6 to TRBJ1-4, with D possibly being TRBD1 (6 bases). Deletions cut 6 bases from V and 5 bases from J, with 26 bases between. CDR1 and CDR2 from the germline V gene are SGHDT and YYEEEE. The length of the CDR3 is 18 residues. The DNA for the CDR3 is TGTGCCAGCACCCGGCGTCAGGGGTATTTTTCGGTAAATGAAAAACTGTTTTTT. This encodes CASTRRQGYFSVNEKLFF.

V gene TRBV5-1 combines with J gene TRBJ2-2, with 8 bases lining up with TRBD1. Germline-derived CDR1 and CDR2 are SGHRS and YFSETQ. The CDR3 loop spans 16 amino acids. With 1 base clipped from V and 1 base from J, the junction kept 3 bases outside the gene matches. The CDR3 here is CASSLTGGMNTGELFF. DNA for the CDR3: TGCGCCAGCAGCTTGACAGGGGGAATGAACACCGGGGAGCTGTTTTTT.

The V call is TRBV11-3, the J call TRBJ2-2, with a weak D call TRBD1 (6 bases). V was pared by 0 bases and J by 5 bases, with 10 bases between. CDR3 length: 15 residues. The germline gives CDR1 SGHNT, CDR2 YENEEA. The CDR3 loop reads CASSLDGRGTGELFF. As DNA, the CDR3 is TGTGCCAGCAGCTTAGATGGCAGGGGAACCGGGGAGCTGTTTTTT. Supplemented by reference TRBV11-3 and TRBJ2-2, the full variable domain reads EAGVVQSPRYKIIEKKQPVAFWCNPISGHNTLYWYLQNLGQGPELLIRYENEEAVDDSQLPKDRFSAERLKGVDSTLKIQPAELGDSAVYLCASSLDGRGTGELFFGEGSRLTVL.

The rearrangement joins TRBV2 to TRBJ2-1, with 8 bases matching TRBD1. Trimming removed 8 bases from V and 4 bases from J; junction bases left unmatched: 7. The CDR3 totals 14 residues. CDR1 is SNHLY and CDR2 is FYNNEI in the germline V gene. The CDR3 spells CASRDRTTYNEQFF. For the CDR3, the DNA is TGTGCCAGCCGGGACAGGACAACGTACAATGAGCAGTTCTTC.

The chain carries TRBV14 and TRBJ2-3; TRBD2 matches at 8 bases. This CDR3 has 15 amino acids. V trimming: 1 base; J trimming: 6 bases; junction bases outside the gene matches: 6. CDR1 SGHDN and CDR2 FVKESK come from the germline V gene. CDR3 bases: TGTGCCAGCAGCCAAGTCCTAGCGGGCGGGGATACGCAGTATTTT. Translated: CASSQVLAGGDTQYF. Supplemented by reference TRBV14 and TRBJ2-3, the full variable domain reads EAGVTQFPSHSVIEKGQTVTLRCDPISGHDNLYWYRRVMGKEIKFLLHFVKESKQDESGMPNNRFLAERTGGTYSTLKVQPAELEDSGVYFCASSQVLAGGDTQYFGPGTRLTVL.